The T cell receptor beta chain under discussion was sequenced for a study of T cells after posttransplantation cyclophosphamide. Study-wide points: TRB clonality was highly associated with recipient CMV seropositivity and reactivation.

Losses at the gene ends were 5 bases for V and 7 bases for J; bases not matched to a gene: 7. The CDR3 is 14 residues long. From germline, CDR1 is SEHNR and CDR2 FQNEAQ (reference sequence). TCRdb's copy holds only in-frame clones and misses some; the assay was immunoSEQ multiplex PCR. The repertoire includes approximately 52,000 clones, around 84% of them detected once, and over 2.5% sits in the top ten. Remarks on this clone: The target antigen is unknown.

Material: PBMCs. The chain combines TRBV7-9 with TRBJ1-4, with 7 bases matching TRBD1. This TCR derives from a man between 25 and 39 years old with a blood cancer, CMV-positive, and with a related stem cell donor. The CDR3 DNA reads TGTGCCAGCAGCCAAACAGGGGCCGCTGAAAAACTGTTTTTT. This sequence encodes CASSQTGAAEKLFF.